The T cell receptor (beta chain) under discussion was sequenced for a study of blood T cell repertoires in COVID-19. Whole-study context: Italy, Spain and the United States were the sources of the convalescent and acute COVID-19 samples. From T cells, B-cell-depleted T cells, or PBMCs came the material, which was cDNA or gDNA.

Original analysis: Amplified reference gene primers provided the basis for estimating nucleated cell counts. The repertoire was sequenced with immunoSEQ multiplex PCR; TCRdb's copy has only in-frame clones and lacks some. The V and J calls and the clone size are those of that table, but D and trimming were determined from the DNA. The sample includes under 200,000 clones, 80% to 85% seen only once; the top ten take about a tenth. Germline CDR1 and CDR2: SGHRS and YFSETQ. CDR3 length: 13 residues. Trimming took 4 bases from V and 2 from J, leaving 9 bases between them. The sequence came from a man between 65 and 85 years old with active or convalescent COVID-19. This chain joins TRBV5-1 and TRBJ2-5; D ambiguous. Sequenced material: peripheral blood. CDR3 amino acids: CASSNPTQETQYF. DNA of the CDR3: TGCGCCAGCAGCAACCCAACACAAGAGACCCAGTACTTC.